A single TCR beta chain is shown here with its context. Its antigen is undetermined. This entry belongs to a study of blood T cells in healthy people across ages. Through a sample-barcoded 5' primer and a J-beta primer mix, a second PCR was run for about 7 to 12 cycles. One entry per CDR3 protein, called by TCRdb with MiXCR from the 5' RACE reads. Of about 1.8 million distinct CDR3 sequences listed, 49% are singletons. Deletions cut 6 bases from V and 0 bases from J, with 13 bases between. Germline CDR1 and CDR2: MNHEY and SMNVEV (reference sequence). This CDR3 is built from 15 residues. The study's findings and limits: PBMCs went unsorted, and a conclusive naive versus antigen-experienced comparison was therefore prevented.

The sequence derives from a woman in her thirties or forties in good health. The rearrangement joins TRBV27 to TRBJ2-3, with D perhaps matching TRBD2 (6 bases). Material: blood. The CDR3 reads CASRGGRPSTDTQYF. For the CDR3, the DNA is TGTGCCAGCAGGGGGGGACGGCCTAGCACAGATACGCAGTATTTT.